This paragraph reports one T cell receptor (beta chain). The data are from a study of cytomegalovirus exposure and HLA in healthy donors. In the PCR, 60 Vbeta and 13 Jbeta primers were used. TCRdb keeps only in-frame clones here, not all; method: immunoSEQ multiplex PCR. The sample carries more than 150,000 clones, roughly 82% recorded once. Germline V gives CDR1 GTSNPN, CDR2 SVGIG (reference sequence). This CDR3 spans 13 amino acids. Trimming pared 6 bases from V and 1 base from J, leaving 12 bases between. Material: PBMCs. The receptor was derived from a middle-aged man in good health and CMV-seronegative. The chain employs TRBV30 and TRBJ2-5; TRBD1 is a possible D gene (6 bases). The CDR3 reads CACRTASQETQYF. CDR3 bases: TGTGCCTGCCGGACAGCCTCCCAAGAGACCCAGTACTTC.